The source of this T cell receptor (beta chain) is a study of T-cell reconstitution after alpha-beta-depleted transplantation in children (dated by TCRdb to the mid-2010s). About the full investigation: T-cell immune reconstitution after TCRalphabeta/CD19-depleted allogeneic hematopoietic cell transplantation in children was quantitatively tracked in the study by means of TCR repertoire profiling.

This clonotype showed up many times. Its binding antigen is unknown. Base qualities were left out, and no much larger clone turns up one base away. Library generation was performed with PCR. Sequencing took place on an Illumina HiSeq 2500. TCR libraries were prepared with molecular barcoding, using unique molecular identifiers to normalize TCRbeta repertoire quantification. TCRdb reran the public reads through fastp at Q25 and MiXCR, keeping productive beta chains. For every CDR3 protein sequence, its rows merge into one entry that carries the most common genes and DNA. The sample table shows some 200,000 distinct CDR3 sequences, and approximately 9% are seen once. The top ten hold approximately 5.9% of the sample. The germline V gene provides CDR1 SGHAT and CDR2 FQNNGV. At the junction V is shortened by 6 bases and J by 3 bases, with 9 bases in between. The CDR3 holds 12 amino acids from the cysteine to the phenylalanine. Only the CDR3 portion is preserved as DNA: 36 bases, with reading frame beginning at the first base.

This TCR derives from a human donor who donated a stem cell graft to a child with acute lymphoblastic leukemia. The sample in question was PBMCs from the stem cell graft donor, obtained from the stem cell graft. The sequence joins TRBV11-2 to TRBJ2-7; a weak D assignment points to TRBD1 (6 bases agree). Here is the DNA: TGTGCCAGCAGGTCACAGGGCTACGAGCAGTACTTC. Its protein reads: CASRSQGYEQYF. Beyond the CDR3, the reference TRBV11-2 and TRBJ2-7 genes provide the residues; the full variable domain reads: EAGVAQSPRYKIIEKRQSVAFWCNPISGHATLYWYQQILGQGPKLLIQFQNNGVVDDSQLPKDRFSAERLKGVDSTLKIQPAKLEDSAVYLCASRSQGYEQYFGPGTRLTVT.